This T cell receptor (beta chain) comes out of a study of blood T cell repertoires in COVID-19. Looking at the study overall: Sites across the United States, Italy and Spain contributed samples from acute and convalescent COVID-19. PBMCs, B-cell-depleted T cells, or T cells provided the cDNA or gDNA that made up the material.

Source study methods: Estimation of nucleated cell counts was performed using reference gene primer amplification. Generated by immunoSEQ multiplex PCR, the TCRdb table keeps only in-frame clones and is missing some. The DNA gave D and trimming, while V, J and clone size come from that table. Among under 200,000 clones listed, under 80% were seen once. Germline values: CDR1 MGHRA, CDR2 YSYEKL. Germline trimming cut 3 bases from V and 1 base from J; bases unmatched to any gene: 8. The CDR3 has 16 amino acids. The source material was peripheral blood. This clonotype was sampled from a man in his 70s with acute or convalescent COVID-19. The J gene is TRBJ2-7, the V gene TRBV4-1, with 8 bases identical to TRBD1. The CDR3 protein is CASSQAGTGLSYEQYF. Written as DNA, the CDR3 is TGCGCCAGCAGCCAGGCCGGGACAGGCTTGTCCTACGAGCAGTACTTC.